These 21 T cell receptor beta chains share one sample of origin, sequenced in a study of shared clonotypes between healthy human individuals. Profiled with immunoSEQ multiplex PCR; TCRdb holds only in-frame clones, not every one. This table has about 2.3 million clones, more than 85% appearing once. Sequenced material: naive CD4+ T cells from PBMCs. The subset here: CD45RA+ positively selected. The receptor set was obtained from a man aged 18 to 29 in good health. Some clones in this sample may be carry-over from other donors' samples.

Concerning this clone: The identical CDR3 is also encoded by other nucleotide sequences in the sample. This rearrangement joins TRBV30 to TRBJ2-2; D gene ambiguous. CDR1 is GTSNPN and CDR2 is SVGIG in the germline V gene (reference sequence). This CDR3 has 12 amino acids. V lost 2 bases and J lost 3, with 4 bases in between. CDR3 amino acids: CAWSLDTGELFF. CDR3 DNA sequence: TGTGCCTGGAGTTTGGACACCGGGGAGCTGTTTTTT.

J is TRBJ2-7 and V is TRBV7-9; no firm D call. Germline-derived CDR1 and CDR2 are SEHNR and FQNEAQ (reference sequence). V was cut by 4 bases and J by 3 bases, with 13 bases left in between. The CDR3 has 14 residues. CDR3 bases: TGTGCCAGCAGCTCAAGTGCGGTACGCTACGAGCAGTACTTC. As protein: CASSSSAVRYEQYF. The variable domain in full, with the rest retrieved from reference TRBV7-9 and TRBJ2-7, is DTGVSQNPRHKITKRGQNVTFRCDPISEHNRLYWYRQTLGQGPEFLTYFQNEAQLEKSRLLSDRFSAERPKGSFSTLEIQRTEQGDSAMYLCASSSSAVRYEQYFGPGTRLTVT.

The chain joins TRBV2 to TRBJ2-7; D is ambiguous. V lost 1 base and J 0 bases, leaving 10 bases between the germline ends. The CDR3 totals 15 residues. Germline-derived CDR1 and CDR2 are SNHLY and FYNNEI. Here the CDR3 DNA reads TGTGCCAGCAGTGAAGATGGCTCCGACTCCTACGAGCAGTACTTC. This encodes CASSEDGSDSYEQYF.

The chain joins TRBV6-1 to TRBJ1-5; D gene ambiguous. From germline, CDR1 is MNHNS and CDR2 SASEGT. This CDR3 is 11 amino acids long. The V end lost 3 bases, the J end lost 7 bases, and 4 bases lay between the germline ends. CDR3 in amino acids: CASSEKQPQHF. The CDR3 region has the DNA TGTGCCAGCAGTGAGAAGCAGCCCCAGCATTTT.

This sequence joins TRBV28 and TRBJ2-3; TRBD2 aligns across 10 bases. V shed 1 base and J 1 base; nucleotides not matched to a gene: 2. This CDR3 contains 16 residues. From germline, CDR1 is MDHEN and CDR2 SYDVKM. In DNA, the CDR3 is TGTGCCAGCAGTTTATTGGGGACTAGCGGCACAGATACGCAGTATTTT. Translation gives CASSLLGTSGTDTQYF.

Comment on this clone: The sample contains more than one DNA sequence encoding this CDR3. The CDR3 is CSARRGDTQYF. The DNA for the CDR3 is TGCAGTGCCCGACGGGGGGATACGCAGTATTTT. The J gene is TRBJ2-3, the V gene TRBV20-1, with D possibly TRBD2 on 6 matching bases. Trimming stripped 6 bases from V and 6 bases from J, with 10 bases between. The germline CDR1 and CDR2 sequences are DFQATT and SNEGSKA (reference sequence). The CDR3 spans 11 residues.

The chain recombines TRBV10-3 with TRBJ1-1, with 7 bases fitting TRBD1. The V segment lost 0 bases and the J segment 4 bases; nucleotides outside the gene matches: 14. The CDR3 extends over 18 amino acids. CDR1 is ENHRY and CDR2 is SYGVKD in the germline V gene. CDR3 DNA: TGTGCCATCAGTGAGTCCGGGGGCGTCAGGGGGGTCCCCACTGAAGCTTTCTTT. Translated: CAISESGGVRGVPTEAFF.

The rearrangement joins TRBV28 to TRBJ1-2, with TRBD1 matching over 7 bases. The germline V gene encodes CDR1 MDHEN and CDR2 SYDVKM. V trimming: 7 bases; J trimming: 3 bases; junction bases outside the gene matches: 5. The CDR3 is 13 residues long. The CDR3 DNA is TGTGCCAGCATGAGGGGGCGGGACTATGGCTACACCTTC. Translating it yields CASMRGRDYGYTF.

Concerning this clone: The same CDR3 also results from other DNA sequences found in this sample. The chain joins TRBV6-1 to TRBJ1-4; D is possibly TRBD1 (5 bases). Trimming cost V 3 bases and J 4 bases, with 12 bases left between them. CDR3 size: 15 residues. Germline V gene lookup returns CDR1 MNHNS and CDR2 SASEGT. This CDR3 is CASSDQGRINEKLFF. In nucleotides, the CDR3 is TGTGCCAGCAGTGACCAGGGTAGGATTAATGAAAAACTGTTTTTT.

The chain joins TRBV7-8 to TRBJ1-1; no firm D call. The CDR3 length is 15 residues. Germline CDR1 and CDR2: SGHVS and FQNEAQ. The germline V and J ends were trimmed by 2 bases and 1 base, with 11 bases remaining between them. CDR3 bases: TGTGCCAGCAGCTTATCAGGTTTGGGGAACACTGAAGCTTTCTTT. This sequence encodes CASSLSGLGNTEAFF.

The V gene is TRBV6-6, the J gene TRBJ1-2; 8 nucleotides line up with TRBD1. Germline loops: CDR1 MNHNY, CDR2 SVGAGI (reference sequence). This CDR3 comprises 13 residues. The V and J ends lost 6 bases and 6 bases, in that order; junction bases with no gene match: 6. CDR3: CASSGTGQNGYTF. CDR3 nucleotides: TGTGCCAGCAGCGGGACAGGTCAAAATGGCTACACCTTC.

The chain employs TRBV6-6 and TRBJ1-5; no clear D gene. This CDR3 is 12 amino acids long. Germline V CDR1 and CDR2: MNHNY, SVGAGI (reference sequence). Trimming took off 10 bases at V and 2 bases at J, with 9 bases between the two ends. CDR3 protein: CATSPGNQPQHF. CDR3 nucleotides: TGTGCCACCTCCCCTGGCAATCAGCCCCAGCATTTT.

CDR3 DNA: TGTGCCAGCAGCTTAACGGGGCTAGCGGGACAGGCCGGGGAGCTGTTTTTT. Its translation is CASSLTGLAGQAGELFF. The V call is TRBV7-3, the J call TRBJ2-2; TRBD2 is a possible D gene (9 bases). The germline V gene encodes CDR1 SGHTA and CDR2 FQGTGA. CDR3 length: 17 residues. Trimming removed 0 bases from V and 6 bases from J, with 17 bases in between.

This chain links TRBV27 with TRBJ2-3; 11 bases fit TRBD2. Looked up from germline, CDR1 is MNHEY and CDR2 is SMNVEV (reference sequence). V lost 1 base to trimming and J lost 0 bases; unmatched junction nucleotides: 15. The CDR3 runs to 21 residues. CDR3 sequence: CASSLFSITSGSGKSTDTQYF. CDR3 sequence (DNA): TGTGCCAGCAGTTTATTTTCAATCACTAGCGGGAGTGGGAAGAGCACAGATACGCAGTATTTT.

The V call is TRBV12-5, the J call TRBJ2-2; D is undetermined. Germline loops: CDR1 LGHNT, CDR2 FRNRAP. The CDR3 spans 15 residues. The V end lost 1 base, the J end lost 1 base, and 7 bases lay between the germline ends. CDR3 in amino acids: CASGLGHMNTGELFF. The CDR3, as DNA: TGTGCTAGTGGTTTGGGACATATGAACACCGGGGAGCTGTTTTTT.

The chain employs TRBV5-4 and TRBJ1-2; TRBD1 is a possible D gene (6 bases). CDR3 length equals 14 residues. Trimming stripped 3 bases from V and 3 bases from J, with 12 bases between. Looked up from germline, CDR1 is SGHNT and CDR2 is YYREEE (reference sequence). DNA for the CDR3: TGTGCCAGCAGCTCTGGACAGAACTACTATGGCTACACCTTC. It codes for CASSSGQNYYGYTF.

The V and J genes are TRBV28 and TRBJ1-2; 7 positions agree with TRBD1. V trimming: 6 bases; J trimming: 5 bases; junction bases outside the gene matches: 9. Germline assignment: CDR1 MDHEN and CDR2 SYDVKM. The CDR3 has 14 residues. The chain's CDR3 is CASSQGTAGYGYTF. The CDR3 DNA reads TGTGCCAGCAGCCAAGGGACAGCGGGATATGGCTACACCTTC.

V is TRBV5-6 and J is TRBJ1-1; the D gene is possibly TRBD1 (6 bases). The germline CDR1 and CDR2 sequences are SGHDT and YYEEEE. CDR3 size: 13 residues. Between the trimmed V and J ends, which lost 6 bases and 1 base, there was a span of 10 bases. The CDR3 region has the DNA TGTGCCAGCATTGGGGGCGCGAACACTGAAGCTTTCTTT. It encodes CASIGGANTEAFF.

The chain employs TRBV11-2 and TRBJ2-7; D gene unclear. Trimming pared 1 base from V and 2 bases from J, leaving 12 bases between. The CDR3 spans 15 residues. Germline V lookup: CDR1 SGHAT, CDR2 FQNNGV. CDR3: CASSLGPVLTYEQYF. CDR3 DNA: TGTGCCAGCAGCTTAGGTCCCGTCTTAACCTACGAGCAGTACTTC.

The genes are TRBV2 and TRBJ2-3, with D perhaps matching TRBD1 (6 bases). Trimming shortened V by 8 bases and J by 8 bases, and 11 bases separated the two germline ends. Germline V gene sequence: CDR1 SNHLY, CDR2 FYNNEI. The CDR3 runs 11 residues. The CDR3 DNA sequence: TGTGCCAGCCGACAGGAAGGTACGCAGTATTTT. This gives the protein CASRQEGTQYF.

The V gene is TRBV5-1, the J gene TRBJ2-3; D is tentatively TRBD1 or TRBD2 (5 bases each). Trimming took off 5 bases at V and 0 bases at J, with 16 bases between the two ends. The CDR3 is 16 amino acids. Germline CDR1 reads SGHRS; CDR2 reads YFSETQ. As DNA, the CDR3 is TGCGCCAGCAGAGGTGGTCGAGGGGCCAGCACAGATACGCAGTATTTT. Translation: CASRGGRGASTDTQYF.